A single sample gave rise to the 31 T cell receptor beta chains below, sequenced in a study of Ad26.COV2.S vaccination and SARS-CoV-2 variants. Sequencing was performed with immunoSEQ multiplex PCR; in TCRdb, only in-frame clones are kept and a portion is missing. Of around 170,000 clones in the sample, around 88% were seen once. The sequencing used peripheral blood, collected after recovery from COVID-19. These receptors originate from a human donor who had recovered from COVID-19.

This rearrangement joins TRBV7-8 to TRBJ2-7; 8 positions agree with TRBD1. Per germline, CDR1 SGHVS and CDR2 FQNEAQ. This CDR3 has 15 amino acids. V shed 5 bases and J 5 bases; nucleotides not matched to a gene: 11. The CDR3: CASSVTGEDWDEQYF. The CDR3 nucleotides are TGTGCCAGCAGCGTGACAGGGGAAGATTGGGACGAGCAGTACTTC.

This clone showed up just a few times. CDR3 nucleotide sequence: TGTGCCAGCAGTTTGAGGAGGGGCTACACCTTC. Amino acids: CASSLRRGYTF. The rearrangement uses TRBV12-3 or TRBV12-4 and TRBJ1-2; D gene ambiguous. The CDR3 loop spans 11 amino acids. The V end was cut by 3 bases, the J end by 8 bases, with 7 bases between.

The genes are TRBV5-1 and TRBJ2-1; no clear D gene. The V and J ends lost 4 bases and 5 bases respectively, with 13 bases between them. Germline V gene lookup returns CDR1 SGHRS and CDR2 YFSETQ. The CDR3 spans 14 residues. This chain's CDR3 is CASSPDGTDNEQFF. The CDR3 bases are TGCGCCAGCAGCCCGGATGGAACAGACAATGAGCAGTTCTTC.

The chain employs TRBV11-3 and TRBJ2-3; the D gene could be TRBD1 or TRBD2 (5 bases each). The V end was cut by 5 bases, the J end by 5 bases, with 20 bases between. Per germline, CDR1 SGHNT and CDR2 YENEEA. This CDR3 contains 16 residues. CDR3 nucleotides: TGTGCCAGCAGCCCCGGAAGCGGAGCAGGGAGAGATACGCAGTATTTT. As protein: CASSPGSGAGRDTQYF.

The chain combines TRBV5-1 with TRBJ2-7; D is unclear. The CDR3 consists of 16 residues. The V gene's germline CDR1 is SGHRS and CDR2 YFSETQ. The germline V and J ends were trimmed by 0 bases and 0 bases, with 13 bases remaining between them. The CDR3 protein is CASSLGWVGDSYEQYF. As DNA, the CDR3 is TGCGCCAGCAGCTTGGGATGGGTGGGCGACTCCTACGAGCAGTACTTC.

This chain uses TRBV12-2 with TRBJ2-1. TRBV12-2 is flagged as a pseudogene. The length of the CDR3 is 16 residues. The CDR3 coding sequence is TGTGCAAGTCGCTTAGCTGGGACGAGCTCCTACAATGAGCAGTTCTTC. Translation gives CASRLAGTSSYNEQFF.

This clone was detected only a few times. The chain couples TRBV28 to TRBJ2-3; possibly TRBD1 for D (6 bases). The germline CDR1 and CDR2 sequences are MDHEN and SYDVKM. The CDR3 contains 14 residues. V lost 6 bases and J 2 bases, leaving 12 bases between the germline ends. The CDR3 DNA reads TGTGCCAGCAGCCCTGGGACAATCACAGATACGCAGTATTTT. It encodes CASSPGTITDTQYF.

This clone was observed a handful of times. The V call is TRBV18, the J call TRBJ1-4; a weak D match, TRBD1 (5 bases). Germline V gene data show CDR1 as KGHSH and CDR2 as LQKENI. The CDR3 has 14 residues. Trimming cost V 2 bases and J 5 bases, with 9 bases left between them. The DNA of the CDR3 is TGTGCCAGCTCACCAGGGACGGTAAATGAAAAACTGTTTTTT. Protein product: CASSPGTVNEKLFF. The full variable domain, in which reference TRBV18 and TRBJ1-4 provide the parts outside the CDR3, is NAGVMQNPRHLVRRRGQEARLRCSPMKGHSHVYWYRQLPEEGLKFMVYLQKENIIDESGMPKERFSAEFPKEGPSILRIQQVVRGDSAAYFCASSPGTVNEKLFFGSGTQLSVL.

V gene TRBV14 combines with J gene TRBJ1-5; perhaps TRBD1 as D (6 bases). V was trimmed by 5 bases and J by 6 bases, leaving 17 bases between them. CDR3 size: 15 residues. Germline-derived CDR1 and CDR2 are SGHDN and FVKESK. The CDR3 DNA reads TGTGCCAGCAGCGAAAGTGGGGGCTGGGGTCAGCCCCAGCATTTT. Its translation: CASSESGGWGQPQHF.

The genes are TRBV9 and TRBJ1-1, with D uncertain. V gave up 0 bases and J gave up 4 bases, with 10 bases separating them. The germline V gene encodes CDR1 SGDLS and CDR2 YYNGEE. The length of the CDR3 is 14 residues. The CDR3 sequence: CASSVGRETTEAFF. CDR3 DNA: TGTGCCAGCAGCGTAGGTAGGGAGACCACTGAAGCTTTCTTT.

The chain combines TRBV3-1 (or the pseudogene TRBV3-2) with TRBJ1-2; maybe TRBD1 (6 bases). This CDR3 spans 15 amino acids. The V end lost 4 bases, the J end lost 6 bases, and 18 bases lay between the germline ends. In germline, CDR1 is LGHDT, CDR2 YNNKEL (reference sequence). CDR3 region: CASSPPGEDWDGYTF. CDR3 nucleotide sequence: TGTGCCAGCAGCCCACCAGGGGAGGACTGGGATGGCTACACCTTC.

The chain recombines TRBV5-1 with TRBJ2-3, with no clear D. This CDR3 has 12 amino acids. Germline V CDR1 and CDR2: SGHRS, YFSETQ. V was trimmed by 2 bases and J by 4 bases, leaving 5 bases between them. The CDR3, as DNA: TGCGCCAGCAGCTTTAGGGCAGATACGCAGTATTTT. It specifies CASSFRADTQYF.

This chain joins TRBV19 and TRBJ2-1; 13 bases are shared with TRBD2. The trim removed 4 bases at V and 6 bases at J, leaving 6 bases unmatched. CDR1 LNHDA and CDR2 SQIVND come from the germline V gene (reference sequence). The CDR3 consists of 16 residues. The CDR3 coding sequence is TGTGCCAGTAGTAGCTCGAGGACTAGCGGGAGCAATGAGCAGTTCTTC. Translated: CASSSSRTSGSNEQFF.

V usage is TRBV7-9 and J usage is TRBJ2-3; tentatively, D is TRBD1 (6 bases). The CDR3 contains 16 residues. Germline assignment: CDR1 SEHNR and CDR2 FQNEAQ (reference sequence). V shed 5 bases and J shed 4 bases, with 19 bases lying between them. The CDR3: CASSLMGAVEADTQYF. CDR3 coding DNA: TGTGCCAGCAGCCTAATGGGGGCAGTGGAGGCAGATACGCAGTATTTT.

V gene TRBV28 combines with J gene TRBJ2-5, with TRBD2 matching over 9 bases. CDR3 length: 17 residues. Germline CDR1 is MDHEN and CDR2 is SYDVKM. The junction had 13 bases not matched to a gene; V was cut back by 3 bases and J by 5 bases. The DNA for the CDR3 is TGTGCCAGCAGTTTGACTCAAGCGGGGGGAGTTGGGGAGACCCAGTACTTC. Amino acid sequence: CASSLTQAGGVGETQYF.

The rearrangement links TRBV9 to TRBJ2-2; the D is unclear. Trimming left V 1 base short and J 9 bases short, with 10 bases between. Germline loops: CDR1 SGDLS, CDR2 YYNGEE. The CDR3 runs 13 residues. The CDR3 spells CASSVHSGRELFF. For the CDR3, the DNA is TGTGCCAGCAGCGTACACTCGGGCAGGGAGCTGTTTTTT.

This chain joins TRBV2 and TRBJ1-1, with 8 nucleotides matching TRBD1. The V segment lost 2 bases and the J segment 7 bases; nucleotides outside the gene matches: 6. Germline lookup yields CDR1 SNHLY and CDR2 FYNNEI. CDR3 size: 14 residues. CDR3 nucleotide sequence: TGTGCCAGCAGTGAAAGGACAGGGCTGGGTGAAGCTTTCTTT. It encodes CASSERTGLGEAFF.

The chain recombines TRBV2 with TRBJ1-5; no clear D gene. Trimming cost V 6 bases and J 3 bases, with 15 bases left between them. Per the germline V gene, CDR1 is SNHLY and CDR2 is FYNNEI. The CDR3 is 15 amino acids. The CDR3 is CASRRVISYNQPQHF. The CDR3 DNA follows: TGTGCCAGCAGGAGGGTTATCTCTTACAATCAGCCCCAGCATTTT.

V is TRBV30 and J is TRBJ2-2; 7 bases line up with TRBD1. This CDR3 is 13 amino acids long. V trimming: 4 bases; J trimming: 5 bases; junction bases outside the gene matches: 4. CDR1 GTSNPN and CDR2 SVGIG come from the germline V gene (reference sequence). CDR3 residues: CAWNRGGTGELFF. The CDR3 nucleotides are TGTGCCTGGAACAGGGGTGGGACCGGGGAGCTGTTTTTT.

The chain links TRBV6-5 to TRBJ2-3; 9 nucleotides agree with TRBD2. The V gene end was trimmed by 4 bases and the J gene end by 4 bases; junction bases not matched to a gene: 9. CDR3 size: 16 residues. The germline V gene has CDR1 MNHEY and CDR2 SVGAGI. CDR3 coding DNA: TGTGCCAGCAGTTCCCCAGCGGGGGGCTACCCAGATACGCAGTATTTT. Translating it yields CASSSPAGGYPDTQYF.

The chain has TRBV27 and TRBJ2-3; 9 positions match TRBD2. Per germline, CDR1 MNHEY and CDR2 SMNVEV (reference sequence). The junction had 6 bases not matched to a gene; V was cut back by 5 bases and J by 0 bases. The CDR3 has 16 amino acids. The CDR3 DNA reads TGTGCCAGCAGTCCCTGGACTAGCGTTAGCACAGATACGCAGTATTTT. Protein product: CASSPWTSVSTDTQYF.

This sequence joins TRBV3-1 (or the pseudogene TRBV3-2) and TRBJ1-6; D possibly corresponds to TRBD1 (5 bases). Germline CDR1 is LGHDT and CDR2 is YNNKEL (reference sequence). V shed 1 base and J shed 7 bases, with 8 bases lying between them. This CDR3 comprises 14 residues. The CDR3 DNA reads TGTGCCAGCAGCCAAGCGGGACTGAATTCACCCCTCCACTTT. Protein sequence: CASSQAGLNSPLHF.

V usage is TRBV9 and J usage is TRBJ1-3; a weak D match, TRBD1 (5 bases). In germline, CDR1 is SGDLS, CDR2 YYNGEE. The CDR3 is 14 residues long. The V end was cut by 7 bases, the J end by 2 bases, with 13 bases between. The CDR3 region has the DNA TGTGCCAGCTGCCCAGACAGCGCTGGAAACACCATATATTTT. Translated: CASCPDSAGNTIYF. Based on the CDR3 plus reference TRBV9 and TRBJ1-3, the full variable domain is DSGVTQTPKHLITATGQRVTLRCSPRSGDLSVYWYQQSLDQGLQFLIQYYNGEERAKGNILERFSAQQFPDLHSELNLSSLELGDSALYFCASCPDSAGNTIYFGEGSWLTVV.

The CDR3 is CASSSYGYTF. Written as DNA, the CDR3 is TGTGCCAGCAGCTCCTACGGCTACACCTTC. The V gene is TRBV7-9, the J gene TRBJ1-2; D not resolved. The V gene's germline CDR1 is SEHNR and CDR2 FQNEAQ (reference sequence). Between the trimmed V and J ends, which lost 4 bases and 8 bases, there was a span of 5 bases. The CDR3 is made up of 10 amino acids.

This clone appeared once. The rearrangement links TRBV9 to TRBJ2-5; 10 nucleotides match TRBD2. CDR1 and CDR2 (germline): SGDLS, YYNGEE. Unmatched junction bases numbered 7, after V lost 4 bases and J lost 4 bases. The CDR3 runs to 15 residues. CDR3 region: CASSQREGLGETQYF. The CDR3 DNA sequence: TGTGCCAGCAGCCAGCGGGAGGGCCTGGGAGAGACCCAGTACTTC. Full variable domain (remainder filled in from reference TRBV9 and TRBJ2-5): DSGVTQTPKHLITATGQRVTLRCSPRSGDLSVYWYQQSLDQGLQFLIQYYNGEERAKGNILERFSAQQFPDLHSELNLSSLELGDSALYFCASSQREGLGETQYFGPGTRLLVL.

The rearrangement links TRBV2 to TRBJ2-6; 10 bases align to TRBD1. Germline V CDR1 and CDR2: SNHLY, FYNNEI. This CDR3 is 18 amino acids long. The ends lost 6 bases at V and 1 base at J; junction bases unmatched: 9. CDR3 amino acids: CASRPGTGASSGANVLTF. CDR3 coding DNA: TGTGCCAGCAGACCAGGGACAGGGGCCTCTTCTGGGGCCAACGTCCTGACTTTC.

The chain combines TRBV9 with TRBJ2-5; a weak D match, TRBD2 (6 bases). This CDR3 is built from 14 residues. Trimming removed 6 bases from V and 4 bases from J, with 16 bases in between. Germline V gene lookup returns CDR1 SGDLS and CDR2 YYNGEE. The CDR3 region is CASTGSPWGETQYF. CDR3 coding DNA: TGTGCCAGCACCGGGAGCCCTTGGGGAGAGACCCAGTACTTC.

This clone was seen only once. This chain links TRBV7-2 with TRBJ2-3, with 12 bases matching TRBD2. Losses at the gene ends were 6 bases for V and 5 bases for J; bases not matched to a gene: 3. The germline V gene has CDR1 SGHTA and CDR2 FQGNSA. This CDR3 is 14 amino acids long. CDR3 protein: CASRTLAGGDTQYF. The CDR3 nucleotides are TGTGCCAGCAGGACACTAGCGGGGGGAGATACGCAGTATTTT.

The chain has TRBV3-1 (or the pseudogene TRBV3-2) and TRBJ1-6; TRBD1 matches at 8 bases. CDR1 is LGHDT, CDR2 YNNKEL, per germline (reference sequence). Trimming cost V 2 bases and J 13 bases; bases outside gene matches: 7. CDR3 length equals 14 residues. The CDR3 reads CASSQRQGQGPLHF. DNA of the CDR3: TGTGCCAGCAGCCAAAGACAGGGGCAGGGTCCCCTCCACTTT.

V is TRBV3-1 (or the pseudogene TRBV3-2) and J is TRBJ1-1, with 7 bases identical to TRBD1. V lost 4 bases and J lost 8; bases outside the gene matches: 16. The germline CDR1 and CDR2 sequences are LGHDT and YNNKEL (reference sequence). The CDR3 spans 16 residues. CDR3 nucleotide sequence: TGTGCCAGCAGCCCGAGAGAGAAATCGGGACAGATCGAAGCTTTCTTT. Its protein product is CASSPREKSGQIEAFF.

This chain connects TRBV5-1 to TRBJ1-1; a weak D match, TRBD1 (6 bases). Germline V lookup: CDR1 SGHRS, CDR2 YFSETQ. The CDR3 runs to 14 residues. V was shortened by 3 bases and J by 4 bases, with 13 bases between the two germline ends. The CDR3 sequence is CASSWNRAPTEAFF. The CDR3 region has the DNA TGCGCCAGCAGCTGGAACAGGGCCCCCACTGAAGCTTTCTTT.